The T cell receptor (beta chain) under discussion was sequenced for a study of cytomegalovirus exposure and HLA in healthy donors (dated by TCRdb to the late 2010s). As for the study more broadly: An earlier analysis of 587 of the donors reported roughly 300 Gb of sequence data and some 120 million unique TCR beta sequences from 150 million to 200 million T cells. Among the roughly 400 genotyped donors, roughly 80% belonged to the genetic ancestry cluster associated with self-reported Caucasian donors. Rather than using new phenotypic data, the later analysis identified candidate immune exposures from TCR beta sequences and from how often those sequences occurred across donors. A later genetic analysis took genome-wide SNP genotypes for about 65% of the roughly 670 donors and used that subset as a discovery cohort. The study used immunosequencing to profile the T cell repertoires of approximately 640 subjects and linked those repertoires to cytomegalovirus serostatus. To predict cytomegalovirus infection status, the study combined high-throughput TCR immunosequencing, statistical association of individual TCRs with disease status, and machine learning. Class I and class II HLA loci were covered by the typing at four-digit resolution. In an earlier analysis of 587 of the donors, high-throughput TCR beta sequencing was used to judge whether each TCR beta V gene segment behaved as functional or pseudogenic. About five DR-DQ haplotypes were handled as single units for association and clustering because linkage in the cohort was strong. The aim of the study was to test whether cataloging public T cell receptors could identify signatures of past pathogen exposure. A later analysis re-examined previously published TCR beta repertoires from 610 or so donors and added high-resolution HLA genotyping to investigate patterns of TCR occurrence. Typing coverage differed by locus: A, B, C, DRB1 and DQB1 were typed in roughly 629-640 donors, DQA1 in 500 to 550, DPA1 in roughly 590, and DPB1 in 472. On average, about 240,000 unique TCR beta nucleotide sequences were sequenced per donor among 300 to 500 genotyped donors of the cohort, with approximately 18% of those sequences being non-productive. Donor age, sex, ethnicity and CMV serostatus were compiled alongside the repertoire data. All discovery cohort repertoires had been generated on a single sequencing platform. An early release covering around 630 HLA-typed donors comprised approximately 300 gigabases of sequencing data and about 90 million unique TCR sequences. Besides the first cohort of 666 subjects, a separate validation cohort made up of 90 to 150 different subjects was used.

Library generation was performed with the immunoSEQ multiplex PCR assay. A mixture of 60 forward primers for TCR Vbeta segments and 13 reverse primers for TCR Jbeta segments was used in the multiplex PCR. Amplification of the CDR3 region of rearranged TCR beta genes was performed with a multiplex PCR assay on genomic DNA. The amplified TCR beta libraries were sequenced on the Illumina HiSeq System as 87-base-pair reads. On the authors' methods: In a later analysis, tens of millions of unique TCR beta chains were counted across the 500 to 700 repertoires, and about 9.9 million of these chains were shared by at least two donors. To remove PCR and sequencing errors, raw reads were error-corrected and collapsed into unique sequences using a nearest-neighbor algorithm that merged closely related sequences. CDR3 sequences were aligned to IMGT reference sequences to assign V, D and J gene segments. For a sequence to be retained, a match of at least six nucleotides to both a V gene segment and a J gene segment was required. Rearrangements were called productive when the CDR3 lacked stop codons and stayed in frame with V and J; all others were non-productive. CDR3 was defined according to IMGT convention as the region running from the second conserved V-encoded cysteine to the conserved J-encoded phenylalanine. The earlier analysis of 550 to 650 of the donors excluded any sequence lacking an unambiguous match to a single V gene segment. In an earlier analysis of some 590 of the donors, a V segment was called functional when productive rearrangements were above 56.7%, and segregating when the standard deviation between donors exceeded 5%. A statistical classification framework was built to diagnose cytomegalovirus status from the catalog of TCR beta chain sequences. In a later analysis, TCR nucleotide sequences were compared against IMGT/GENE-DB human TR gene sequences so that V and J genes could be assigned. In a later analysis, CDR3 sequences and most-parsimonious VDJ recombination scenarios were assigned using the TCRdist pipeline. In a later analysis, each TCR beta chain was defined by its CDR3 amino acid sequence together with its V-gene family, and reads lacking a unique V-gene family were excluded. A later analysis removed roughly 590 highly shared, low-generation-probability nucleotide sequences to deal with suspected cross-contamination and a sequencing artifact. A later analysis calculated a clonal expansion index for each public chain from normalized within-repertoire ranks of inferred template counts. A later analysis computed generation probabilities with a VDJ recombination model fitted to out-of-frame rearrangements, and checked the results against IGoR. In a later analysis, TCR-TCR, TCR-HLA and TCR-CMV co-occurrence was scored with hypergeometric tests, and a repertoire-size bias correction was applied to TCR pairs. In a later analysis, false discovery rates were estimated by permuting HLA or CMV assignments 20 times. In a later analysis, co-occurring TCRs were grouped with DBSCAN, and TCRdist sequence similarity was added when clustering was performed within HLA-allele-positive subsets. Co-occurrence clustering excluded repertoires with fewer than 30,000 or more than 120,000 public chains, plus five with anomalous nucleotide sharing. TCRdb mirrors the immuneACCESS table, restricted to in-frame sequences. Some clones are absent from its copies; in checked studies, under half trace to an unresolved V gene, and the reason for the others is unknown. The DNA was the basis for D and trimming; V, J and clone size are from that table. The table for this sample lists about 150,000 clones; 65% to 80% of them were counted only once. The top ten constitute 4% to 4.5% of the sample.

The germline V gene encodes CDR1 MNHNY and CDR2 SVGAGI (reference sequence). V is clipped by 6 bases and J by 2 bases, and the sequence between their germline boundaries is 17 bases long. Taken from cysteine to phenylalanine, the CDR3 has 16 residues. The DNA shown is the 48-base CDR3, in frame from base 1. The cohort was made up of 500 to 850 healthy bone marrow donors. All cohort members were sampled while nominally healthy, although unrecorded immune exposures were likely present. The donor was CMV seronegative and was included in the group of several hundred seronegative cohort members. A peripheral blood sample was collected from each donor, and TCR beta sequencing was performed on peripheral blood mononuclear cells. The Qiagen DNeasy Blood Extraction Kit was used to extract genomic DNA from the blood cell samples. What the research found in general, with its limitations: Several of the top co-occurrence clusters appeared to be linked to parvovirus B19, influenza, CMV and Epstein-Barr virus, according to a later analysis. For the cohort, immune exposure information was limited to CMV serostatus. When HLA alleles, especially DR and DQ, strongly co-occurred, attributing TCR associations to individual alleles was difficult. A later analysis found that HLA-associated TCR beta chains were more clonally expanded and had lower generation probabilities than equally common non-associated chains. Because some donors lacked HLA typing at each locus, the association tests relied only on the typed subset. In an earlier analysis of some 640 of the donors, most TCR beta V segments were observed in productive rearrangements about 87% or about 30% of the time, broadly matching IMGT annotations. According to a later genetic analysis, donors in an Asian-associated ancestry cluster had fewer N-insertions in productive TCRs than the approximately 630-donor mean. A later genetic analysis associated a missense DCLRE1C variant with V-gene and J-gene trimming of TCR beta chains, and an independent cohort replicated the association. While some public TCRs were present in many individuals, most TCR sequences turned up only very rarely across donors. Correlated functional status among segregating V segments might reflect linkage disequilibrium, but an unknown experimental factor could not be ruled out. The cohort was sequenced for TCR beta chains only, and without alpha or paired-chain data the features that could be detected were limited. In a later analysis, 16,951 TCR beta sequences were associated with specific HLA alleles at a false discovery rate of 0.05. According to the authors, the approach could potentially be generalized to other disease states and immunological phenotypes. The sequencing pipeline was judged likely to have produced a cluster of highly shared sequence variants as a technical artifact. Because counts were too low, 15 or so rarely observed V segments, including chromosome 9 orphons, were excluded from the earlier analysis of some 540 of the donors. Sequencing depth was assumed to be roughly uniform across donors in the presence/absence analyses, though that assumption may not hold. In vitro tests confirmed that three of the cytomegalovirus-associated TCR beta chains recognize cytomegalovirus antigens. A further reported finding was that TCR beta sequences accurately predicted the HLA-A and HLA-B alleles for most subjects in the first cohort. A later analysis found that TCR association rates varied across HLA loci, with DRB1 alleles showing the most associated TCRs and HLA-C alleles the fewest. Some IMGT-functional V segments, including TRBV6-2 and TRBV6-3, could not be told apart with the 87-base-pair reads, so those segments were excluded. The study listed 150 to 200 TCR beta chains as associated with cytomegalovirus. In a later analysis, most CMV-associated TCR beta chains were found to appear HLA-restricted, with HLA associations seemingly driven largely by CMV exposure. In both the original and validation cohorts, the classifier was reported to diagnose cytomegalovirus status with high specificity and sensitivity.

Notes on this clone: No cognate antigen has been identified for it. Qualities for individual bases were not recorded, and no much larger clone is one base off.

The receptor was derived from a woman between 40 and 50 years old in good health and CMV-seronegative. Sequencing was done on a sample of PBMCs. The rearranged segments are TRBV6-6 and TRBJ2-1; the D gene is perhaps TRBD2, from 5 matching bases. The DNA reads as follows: TGTGCCAGCAGCAAAAGGGCCTTTAGCGCCTACAATGAGCAGTTCTTC. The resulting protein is CASSKRAFSAYNEQFF.